These 10 T cell receptor beta chains originate from one sample sequenced in a study of blood T cell repertoires in COVID-19. TCRdb's table, derived via immunoSEQ multiplex PCR, lists solely in-frame clones and lacks some. This table has around 150,000 clones, more than 75% appearing once. The sequencing input was peripheral blood. The receptors were sampled from a woman in her thirties or forties with acute or convalescent COVID-19.

V is TRBV4-3 and J is TRBJ2-1, with 8 positions matching TRBD1. Unmatched junction bases numbered 5, after V lost 1 base and J lost 3 bases. Germline V gives CDR1 LGHNA, CDR2 YSLEER. This CDR3 has 16 amino acids. CDR3 residues: CASSQVDRAGYNEQFF. Written as DNA, the CDR3 is TGCGCCAGCAGCCAAGTGGACAGGGCCGGCTACAATGAGCAGTTCTTC.

This clone was observed a single time. The chain employs TRBV6-4 and TRBJ2-1; 13 bases line up with TRBD2. The germline CDR1 and CDR2 sequences are MRHNA and SNTAGT. CDR3 length: 15 residues. V was clipped by 2 bases and J by 6 bases; unmatched bases: 1. CDR3 sequence (DNA): TGTGCCAGCAGTGACACTAGCGGGGGGGCCAATGAGCAGTTCTTC. Translating it yields CASSDTSGGANEQFF.

This chain joins TRBV27 and TRBJ1-5; 9 nucleotides agree with TRBD1. V dropped 3 bases and J dropped 4; count of bases not matched to a gene: 7. Germline V gene lookup returns CDR1 MNHEY and CDR2 SMNVEV (reference sequence). The CDR3 has 16 amino acids. The CDR3 nucleotides read TGTGCCAGCAGTTTTTCCGGGACAGGGTTTAATCAGCCCCAGCATTTT. Translated: CASSFSGTGFNQPQHF.

The chain combines TRBV4-1 with TRBJ2-7; D is possibly TRBD2 (5 bases). Germline V lookup: CDR1 MGHRA, CDR2 YSYEKL. V lost 5 bases and J 6 bases, leaving 17 bases between the germline ends. This CDR3 contains 14 residues. This CDR3 reads CASSSKVSVSEQYF. CDR3 DNA sequence: TGCGCCAGCAGCTCCAAGGTTAGCGTTTCCGAGCAGTACTTC.

This rearrangement joins TRBV9 to TRBJ2-7; a weak D match, TRBD1 (9 bases). The length of the CDR3 is 14 residues. Per germline, CDR1 SGDLS and CDR2 YYNGEE. The ends were cut back, 4 bases at V and 4 bases at J, with 15 bases in the middle. For the CDR3, the DNA is TGTGCCAGCAGCTTAGCGGGACAGGGTTACGAGCAGTACTTC. Protein sequence: CASSLAGQGYEQYF.

The V gene is TRBV29-1, the J gene TRBJ1-2; TRBD1 matches at 10 bases. The CDR3 runs to 14 residues. Germline trimming cut 1 base from V and 2 bases from J; bases unmatched to any gene: 1. CDR1 is SQVTM, CDR2 ANQGSEA, per germline. CDR3 in DNA: TGCAGCGTTGAAGGACAGGGGGCGAACTATGGCTACACCTTC. It translates to CSVEGQGANYGYTF.

The chain is built from TRBV30 and TRBJ1-4; 8 nucleotides agree with TRBD1. This CDR3 comprises 14 residues. Unmatched junction bases numbered 5, after V lost 1 base and J lost 7 bases. Germline CDR1 reads GTSNPN; CDR2 reads SVGIG (reference sequence). The CDR3 protein is CAWSADRGFEKLFF. In nucleotides, the CDR3 is TGTGCCTGGAGTGCCGACAGGGGATTTGAAAAACTGTTTTTT.

The gene calls are TRBV28 and TRBJ1-2; D is possibly TRBD1 (5 bases). The V and J ends lost 2 bases and 7 bases respectively, with 14 bases between them. The germline CDR1 and CDR2 sequences are MDHEN and SYDVKM. The CDR3 spans 14 residues. The CDR3 nucleotides read TGTGCCAGCAGTTTAATCGGGCGGGGGGGTGGCTACACCTTC. Its translation is CASSLIGRGGGYTF.

This clone was counted only a few times. V usage is TRBV4-3 and J usage is TRBJ2-7, with 14 bases matching TRBD2. The junction had 7 bases not matched to a gene; V was cut back by 1 base and J by 5 bases. This CDR3 is 17 amino acids long. The germline gives CDR1 LGHNA, CDR2 YSLEER. CDR3 in amino acids: CASSQVPAGLAGDEQYF. The CDR3 nucleotides are TGCGCCAGCAGCCAAGTTCCGGCGGGACTAGCGGGAGACGAGCAGTACTTC.

This clone was observed a single time. The chain links TRBV6-5 to TRBJ2-3, with 10 bases that match TRBD2. The CDR3 runs to 14 residues. V shed 7 bases, J shed 4 bases, and the junction held 5 bases outside the gene matches. Germline V gene lookup returns CDR1 MNHEY and CDR2 SVGAGI. CDR3 DNA sequence: TGTGCCAGCATTCCTAGCGGGAGAGCAGATACGCAGTATTTT. This gives the protein CASIPSGRADTQYF.